Shown below are 6 T cell receptor beta chains from a single sample sequenced in a study of monozygotic twins with inflammatory bowel disease. TCRdb reprocessed the 5' RACE reads; each CDR3 protein has one entry and no DNA is given. This sample's clone table lists roughly 300,000 distinct CDR3 sequences. Material: blood. Receptors originate from a human donor with ulcerative colitis or Crohn's disease, or a healthy co-twin of an affected twin (not recorded which).

The chain carries TRBV5-1 and TRBJ2-2; the TCRdb D gene call, TRBD2, has no DNA to confirm it. Germline V lookup: CDR1 SGHRS, CDR2 YFSETQ. The CDR3 loop spans 15 amino acids. CDR3 loop: CASTSGGFFTGELFF.

V and J are TRBV6-5 and TRBJ1-3. The V gene's germline CDR1 is MNHEY and CDR2 SVGAGI. The CDR3 spans 17 residues. CDR3: CASSYSTKGTFGNTIYF.

The chain has TRBV20-1 and TRBJ2-7. This CDR3 region has 15 residues. Germline CDR1 is DFQATT and CDR2 is SNEGSKA (reference sequence). CDR3: CSARDLGSFTYEQYF.

V is TRBV29-1 and J is TRBJ2-7. CDR1 is SQVTM and CDR2 is ANQGSEA in the germline V gene. The CDR3 has 11 amino acids. The CDR3 region is CSVNGDYEQYF.

The J gene is TRBJ1-4, the V gene TRBV7-9; no DNA is available, so the TRBD1 call from TCRdb remains unchecked. Germline V gene sequence: CDR1 SEHNR, CDR2 FQNEAQ (reference sequence). The CDR3 runs to 12 residues. The CDR3 loop reads CASTQGDEKLFF.

The J gene is TRBJ1-5, the V gene TRBV29-1. The CDR3 consists of 12 residues. Germline values: CDR1 SQVTM, CDR2 ANQGSEA. The CDR3 protein is CSVARDNQPQHF.